The 32 T cell receptor beta chains in this list originate from one sample, sequenced in a study of blood T cells in healthy people across ages. Next came a second PCR, run for about 6 to 12 cycles, which used a sample-barcoded 5' primer along with a J-beta primer mix. TCRdb analysed the 5' RACE reads with MiXCR anew, one entry per CDR3 protein. The table has approximately 1.5 million distinct CDR3 sequences, 30% to 35% seen once; the top ten hold 10% to 12%. Input material: blood. These receptor sequences come from a woman in her 30s in good health.

This clonotype showed up just a few times. This chain links TRBV27 with TRBJ1-6; maybe TRBD1 (6 bases). Trimming cost V 3 bases and J 10 bases, with 10 bases left between them. Germline-derived CDR1 and CDR2 are MNHEY and SMNVEV (reference sequence). CDR3 size: 13 residues. The CDR3 reads CASSLGADSPLHF. As DNA, the CDR3 is TGTGCCAGCAGTTTGGGGGCCGACTCACCCCTCCACTTT.

The chain uses TRBV13 and TRBJ1-1; D may be TRBD1 (6 bases). V was clipped by 5 bases and J by 4 bases, with 14 bases between them. The CDR3 is 14 residues long. From germline, CDR1 is PRHDT and CDR2 FYEKMQ (reference sequence). Written as DNA, the CDR3 is TGTGCCAGCAGCCGCGGGGGAGGGGGCACTGAAGCTTTCTTT. It specifies CASSRGGGGTEAFF.

The genes are TRBV5-5 and TRBJ2-1; 8 nucleotides agree with TRBD1. The CDR3 extends over 14 amino acids. Unmatched junction bases numbered 9, after V lost 6 bases and J lost 7 bases. From germline, CDR1 is SGHKS and CDR2 YYEKEE (reference sequence). The CDR3 reads CASNRTGPGNEQFF. In DNA form, the CDR3 reads TGTGCCAGCAACCGGACAGGGCCGGGGAATGAGCAGTTCTTC.

This clonotype showed up just a few times. This chain uses TRBV20-1 with TRBJ2-4, with D hard to call. Germline V CDR1 and CDR2: DFQATT, SNEGSKA (reference sequence). The CDR3 has 13 amino acids. Trimming removed 1 base at V and 4 bases at J, with 8 bases between. CDR3 sequence (DNA): TGCAGTGCTAGAGTGGGTCAGAAAAACATTCAGTACTTC. As protein: CSARVGQKNIQYF.

Ten or more counts support this clonotype. The rearrangement uses TRBV29-1 and TRBJ2-1; tentatively, D is TRBD1 (5 bases). The CDR3 runs 12 residues. CDR1 and CDR2 (germline): SQVTM, ANQGSEA. V shed 8 bases and J shed 8 bases, with 16 bases lying between them. CDR3: CSTGHLFYEQFF. DNA of the CDR3: TGCAGCACCGGACACCTCTTTTATGAGCAGTTCTTC.

This clonotype has just a few counts. J is TRBJ1-5 and V is TRBV6-1; D not certain. V was clipped by 3 bases and J by 4 bases, with 4 bases between them. The CDR3 is 12 residues long. Germline V lookup: CDR1 MNHNS, CDR2 SASEGT. For the CDR3, the DNA is TGTGCCAGCAGTGACGGGAATCAGCCCCAGCATTTT. It yields the protein CASSDGNQPQHF.

V is TRBV5-6 and J is TRBJ2-3; D unclear. Trimming took 2 bases from V and 2 from J, leaving 9 bases between them. The germline V gene encodes CDR1 SGHDT and CDR2 YYEEEE. This CDR3 spans 14 amino acids. Written as DNA, the CDR3 is TGTGCCAGCAGCTTCGGTCAGATCACAGATACGCAGTATTTT. This gives the protein CASSFGQITDTQYF.

The CDR3 sequence: CASSLNSGGGGEQYF. In nucleotides, the CDR3 is TGTGCCAGCAGTTTAAATTCCGGTGGCGGGGGCGAGCAGTACTTC. The V call is TRBV27, the J call TRBJ2-7, with TRBD2 matching over 7 bases. Germline loops: CDR1 MNHEY, CDR2 SMNVEV (reference sequence). Trimming at V came to 2 bases and at J to 6 bases, leaving 10 bases not matched to a gene. The length of the CDR3 is 15 residues.

The rearrangement uses TRBV2 and TRBJ2-1; no reliable D call. Trimming shortened V by 4 bases and J by 5 bases, and 12 bases separated the two germline ends. The CDR3 contains 14 residues. Germline CDR1 SNHLY, CDR2 FYNNEI. This CDR3 is CASSVDKLNNEQFF. CDR3 coding DNA: TGTGCCAGCAGTGTTGACAAGCTGAACAATGAGCAGTTCTTC.

In its sample, this clonotype was seen a few times. The chain uses TRBV4-1 and TRBJ2-5; D unclear. Deletions cut 0 bases from V and 5 bases from J, with 25 bases between. The CDR3 spans 19 residues. Germline lookup yields CDR1 MGHRA and CDR2 YSYEKL. CDR3 amino acids: CASSQDLLRVAVLMETQYF. The CDR3 DNA reads as TGCGCCAGCAGCCAAGATCTCCTTAGGGTGGCCGTGCTGATGGAGACCCAGTACTTC.

The chain recombines TRBV6-6 with TRBJ2-7, with D perhaps matching TRBD2 (6 bases). Germline assignment: CDR1 MNHNY and CDR2 SVGAGI (reference sequence). This CDR3 comprises 17 residues. Trimming stripped 5 bases from V and 4 bases from J, with 24 bases between. The CDR3 spells CASSPSLGRGIFYEQYF. As DNA, the CDR3 is TGTGCCAGCAGTCCCTCCTTGGGCCGCGGGATATTTTACGAGCAGTACTTC.

The chain is built from TRBV2 and TRBJ1-1; TRBD1 is a possible D gene (5 bases). Germline CDR1 reads SNHLY; CDR2 reads FYNNEI. CDR3 length equals 15 residues. V shed 2 bases and J shed 4 bases, with 14 bases lying between them. The CDR3 is CASSENRPGITEAFF. The CDR3, as DNA: TGTGCCAGCAGTGAAAACCGGCCAGGGATCACTGAAGCTTTCTTT.

Remarks on this clonotype: The junction shows a germline mismatch at one end, possibly a read error. The chain uses TRBV4-1 and TRBJ1-1, with a possible D match to TRBD1 (5 bases). This CDR3 contains 14 residues. Germline V gene lookup returns CDR1 MGHRA and CDR2 YSYEKL. CDR3 bases: TGCGCCAGCAGCCAGCAGGGATGGAACACTGAAGTTTTCTTT. Translating it yields CASSQQGWNTEVFF.

The J gene is TRBJ2-7, the V gene TRBV12-3 or TRBV12-4, with D possibly being TRBD1 or TRBD2 (5 bases each). The CDR3 sequence is 15 residues long. Trimming took 5 bases from V and 6 from J, leaving 20 bases between them. The CDR3 DNA reads TGTGCCAGCAGTCTCCTTGGTGGGGGACGTACCGAGCAGTACTTC. Encoded protein: CASSLLGGGRTEQYF.

This chain uses TRBV20-1 with TRBJ2-5, with D perhaps matching TRBD2 (6 bases). CDR1 is DFQATT, CDR2 SNEGSKA, per germline (reference sequence). The CDR3 covers 14 residues. Trimming took 6 bases from V and 2 from J, leaving 16 bases between them. The CDR3 spells CSALRSGAQETQYF. CDR3 in DNA: TGCAGTGCCCTCAGATCGGGAGCTCAAGAGACCCAGTACTTC.

This clonotype was picked up a small number of times. V usage is TRBV29-1 and J usage is TRBJ1-2, with D perhaps matching TRBD1 (6 bases). The V gene's germline CDR1 is SQVTM and CDR2 ANQGSEA. This CDR3 region has 13 residues. V dropped 3 bases and J dropped 7 bases, with 15 bases sitting between them. Here the CDR3 reads CSVDQTGGGGYTF. CDR3 DNA sequence: TGCAGCGTTGATCAGACAGGTGGGGGTGGCTACACCTTC. Based on the CDR3 plus reference TRBV29-1 and TRBJ1-2, the full variable domain is SAVISQKPSRDICQRGTSLTIQCQVDSQVTMMFWYRQQPGQSLTLIATANQGSEATYESGFVIDKFPISRPNLTFSTLTVSNMSPEDSSIYLCSVDQTGGGGYTFGSGTRLTVV.

The genes are TRBV5-1 and TRBJ2-2; 7 bases agree with TRBD2. CDR3 size: 16 residues. Germline V CDR1 and CDR2: SGHRS, YFSETQ. V shed 0 bases, J shed 1 base, and the junction held 3 bases outside the gene matches. The CDR3 is CASSLEPSGNTGELFF. The CDR3 DNA reads TGCGCCAGCAGCTTGGAACCTAGCGGGAACACCGGGGAGCTGTTTTTT.

The chain uses TRBV5-1 and TRBJ1-2; D is perhaps TRBD1 (5 bases). The V end lost 0 bases, the J end lost 7 bases, and 10 bases lay between the germline ends. The germline CDR1 and CDR2 sequences are SGHRS and YFSETQ. The CDR3 length is 13 residues. In DNA, the CDR3 is TGCGCCAGCAGCTTGGGGGGCATCGGTGGCTACACCTTC. It encodes CASSLGGIGGYTF.

V and J are TRBV4-2 and TRBJ2-3; the D gene could be TRBD1 or TRBD2 (5 bases each). Trimming removed 4 bases from V and 6 bases from J, with 26 bases in between. Germline lookup yields CDR1 LGHNA and CDR2 YNFKEQ. The CDR3 consists of 18 residues. CDR3 amino acids: CASSRAAGTNRLLDTQYF. The CDR3, as DNA: TGTGCCAGCAGCCGAGCTGCCGGGACCAACAGGTTGTTGGATACGCAGTATTTT.

This clonotype was seen many times. V is TRBV10-3 and J is TRBJ2-7; the D gene is possibly TRBD2 (6 bases). This CDR3 has 15 residues. Germline V gene sequence: CDR1 ENHRY, CDR2 SYGVKD. Deletions cut 4 bases from V and 5 bases from J, with 18 bases between. CDR3 loop: CAISGRASVSNEQYF. DNA of the CDR3: TGTGCCATCAGTGGTCGGGCTAGCGTTTCCAACGAGCAGTACTTC.

This sequence joins TRBV20-1 and TRBJ2-7, with a tentative D call TRBD1 (6 bases). V gave up 2 bases and J gave up 3 bases, with 14 bases separating them. The CDR3 covers 14 residues. Germline V gene lookup returns CDR1 DFQATT and CDR2 SNEGSKA (reference sequence). CDR3 protein: CSARRQGLLYEQYF. DNA for the CDR3: TGCAGTGCTAGACGCCAGGGGTTACTCTACGAGCAGTACTTC.

The rearrangement joins TRBV5-1 to TRBJ1-2; no clear D. Trimming cost V 4 bases and J 6 bases, with 10 bases left between them. Germline V lookup: CDR1 SGHRS, CDR2 YFSETQ. The CDR3 sequence is 12 residues long. The CDR3, as DNA: TGCGCCAGCAGCGAAGACGGGAATGGCTACACCTTC. Translated, it gives CASSEDGNGYTF.

The genes are TRBV6-1 and TRBJ2-1; TRBD2 aligns across 8 bases. The V and J ends lost 6 bases and 6 bases, in that order; junction bases with no gene match: 10. The CDR3 length is 15 residues. The germline gives CDR1 MNHNS, CDR2 SASEGT. CDR3 loop: CASRSKRGNPNEQFF. In DNA form, the CDR3 reads TGTGCCAGCAGATCCAAGCGGGGGAACCCCAATGAGCAGTTCTTC.

J is TRBJ2-1 and V is TRBV18; D could derive from TRBD1 or TRBD2 (5 bases each). Germline loops: CDR1 KGHSH, CDR2 LQKENI. CDR3 length: 15 residues. Trimming removed 3 bases at V and 2 bases at J, with 11 bases between. The CDR3 spells CASSPGESTYNEQFF. The CDR3 coding sequence is TGTGCCAGCTCACCGGGGGAATCTACCTACAATGAGCAGTTCTTC.

This clonotype was seen a handful of times. The genes are TRBV11-2 and TRBJ2-1; TRBD1 aligns across 9 bases. This CDR3 region has 14 residues. The junction had 8 bases not matched to a gene; V was cut back by 5 bases and J by 9 bases. Germline loops: CDR1 SGHAT, CDR2 FQNNGV. CDR3 in amino acids: CASSRDRVSSEQFF. As DNA, the CDR3 is TGTGCCAGCAGCCGGGACAGGGTATCGTCTGAGCAGTTCTTC.

CDR3: CASSARQGTNGANVLTF. DNA for the CDR3: TGTGCCAGCAGCGCCCGACAGGGGACTAATGGGGCCAACGTCCTGACTTTC. The V and J genes are TRBV7-9 and TRBJ2-6; maybe TRBD1 (8 bases). The CDR3 is 17 residues long. The ends were cut back, 5 bases at V and 3 bases at J, with 17 bases in the middle. Germline V gene lookup returns CDR1 SEHNR and CDR2 FQNEAQ (reference sequence).

This clonotype was observed a few times. The V call is TRBV12-3 or TRBV12-4, the J call TRBJ1-6; D not certain. The CDR3 contains 14 residues. V was clipped by 1 base and J by 10 bases, with 11 bases between them. The CDR3, as DNA: TGTGCCAGCAGTTTAGGGGCCAGGCACTCACCCCTCCACTTT. Protein product: CASSLGARHSPLHF.

This clonotype was observed a handful of times. The V call is TRBV7-9, the J call TRBJ2-5; TRBD2 matches 7 bases. With 7 bases clipped from V and 5 bases from J, the junction kept 7 bases outside the gene matches. This CDR3 is 13 amino acids long. Germline loops: CDR1 SEHNR, CDR2 FQNEAQ (reference sequence). CDR3 DNA: TGTGCCAGCACCCAACCCGGGGGGGAGACCCAGTACTTC. As protein: CASTQPGGETQYF.

This chain uses TRBV7-3 with TRBJ2-1; 9 nucleotides line up with TRBD2. Germline values: CDR1 SGHTA, CDR2 FQGTGA. With 5 bases clipped from V and 5 bases from J, the junction kept 7 bases outside the gene matches. The CDR3 sequence is 15 residues long. The CDR3: CASSVSGGHNNEQFF. CDR3 coding DNA: TGTGCCAGCAGCGTAAGCGGGGGGCATAACAATGAGCAGTTCTTC.

This clonotype was seen just once. The rearrangement joins TRBV20-1 to TRBJ2-3; 8 nucleotides align to TRBD2. This CDR3 has 15 residues. With 3 bases clipped from V and 4 bases from J, the junction kept 9 bases outside the gene matches. Germline CDR1 reads DFQATT; CDR2 reads SNEGSKA (reference sequence). CDR3 loop: CSASRLAIGADTQYF. For the CDR3, the DNA is TGCAGTGCTAGTAGACTAGCGATAGGGGCAGATACGCAGTATTTT.

In the case of this clonotype: At one of its ends the junction is not consistent with the germline gene, which may arise from a read error. This chain connects TRBV16 to TRBJ1-5; 8 bases align to TRBD1. The CDR3 loop spans 16 amino acids. Germline loops: CDR1 KGHSY, CDR2 FQNENV. The CDR3 DNA reads TGTGCCAGCAGCCAAACCGGGACAGGAGGTGGGCAGCCCCGGCATTTT. This codes for CASSQTGTGGGQPRHF. The variable domain in full, with the rest retrieved from reference TRBV16 and TRBJ1-5, is GEEVAQTPKHLVRGEGQKAKLYCAPIKGHSYVFWYQQVLKNEFKFLISFQNENVFDETGMPKERFSAKCLPNSPCSLEIQATKLEDSAVYFCASSQTGTGGGQPRHFGDGTRLSIL.

J is TRBJ2-5 and V is TRBV6-2 or TRBV6-3; D may be TRBD1 or TRBD2 (6 bases each). The better agreement between TRBJ2-7 and the DNA end casts doubt on the J call. The CDR3 totals 15 residues. Germline-derived CDR1 and CDR2 are MNHEY and SVGEGT. CDR3 residues: CASRGGSGVLYEQYF. The CDR3 bases are TGTGCCAGCAGGGGAGGCTCAGGGGTCCTCTACGAGCAGTACTTC.